The clone carrying this T cell receptor (beta chain) has a count of ten or more. As yet, its antigen is unknown. Trimming shortened V by 2 bases and J by 4 bases, and 12 bases separated the two germline ends. CDR3 length equals 15 residues. CDR1 MNHEY and CDR2 SVGAGI come from the germline V gene. The sample belongs to a study of T cells after yellow fever vaccination. Study-wide results and limits: Secondary responses were weaker yet peaked faster, day 5 versus 15. Primary-vaccination clones mostly resurfaced post-booster (96% CD4, about 87% CD8).

They built TCR cDNA with 5'RACE template switching, a step that put in a universal primer site and UMIs. TCRdb analysed the 5' RACE reads with MiXCR anew, one entry per CDR3 protein. The table shows about 250,000 distinct CDR3 sequences, with 3.6% occurring only once. The sample in question was PBMCs, obtained 15 days after the yellow fever booster vaccination. This TCR was recovered from a man between 18 and 29 years old who received the YFV17D yellow fever vaccine. The J gene is TRBJ2-4, the V gene TRBV6-5, with a possible D match to TRBD2 (5 bases). CDR3 bases: TGTGCCAGCAGTTACAGCGGCGGCACTAAAAACATTCAGTACTTC. It yields the protein CASSYSGGTKNIQYF.